The 22 T cell receptor beta chains presented below share a single source sample, sequenced in a study of cytomegalovirus exposure and HLA in healthy donors. Researchers ran the PCR with 60 Vbeta and 13 Jbeta primers. Only in-frame clones appear in the TCRdb table, and some are missing; sequencing was by immunoSEQ multiplex PCR. The sample yields some 150,000 clones, roughly four fifths seen once. The sequenced material came from PBMCs. The source is a woman aged 40 to 49 in good health and CMV-seronegative.

The chain is built from TRBV4-1 and TRBJ2-1; 15 bases map to TRBD2. CDR3 length: 16 residues. Losses at the gene ends were 0 bases for V and 10 bases for J; bases not matched to a gene: 4. The germline CDR1 and CDR2 sequences are MGHRA and YSYEKL. The CDR3, as DNA: TGCGCCAGCAGCCAAGATTGGACTAGCGGGGGGGGCGAGCAGTTCTTC. The encoded protein is CASSQDWTSGGGEQFF.

The chain couples TRBV7-3 to TRBJ2-3; D gene ambiguous. The CDR3 loop spans 13 amino acids. Trimming took off 4 bases at V and 2 bases at J, with 7 bases between the two ends. Germline V CDR1 and CDR2: SGHTA, FQGTGA. The CDR3 nucleotides are TGTGCCAGCAGCTCTCGGGTCACAGATACGCAGTATTTT. This sequence encodes CASSSRVTDTQYF.

This rearrangement joins TRBV30 to TRBJ2-7; D possibly corresponds to TRBD1 (6 bases). Trimming pared 3 bases from V and 3 bases from J, leaving 18 bases between. In germline, CDR1 is GTSNPN, CDR2 SVGIG (reference sequence). The CDR3 runs to 15 residues. This CDR3 reads CAWSLQGIGDYEQYF. CDR3 DNA: TGTGCCTGGAGCCTACAGGGCATAGGGGACTACGAGCAGTACTTC.

This chain links TRBV7-2 with TRBJ2-7, with D tentatively TRBD1 (8 bases). There are 19 residues in the CDR3. V lost 2 bases and J lost 1, with 24 bases in between. Germline CDR1 reads SGHTA; CDR2 reads FQGNSA. CDR3 in DNA: TGTGCCAGCAGCTTAAGACAGGGGCTAAAGCGGGATGAATCCTACGAGCAGTACTTC. This translates into CASSLRQGLKRDESYEQYF.

The chain links TRBV2 to TRBJ1-4; D unclear. Germline V gene data show CDR1 as SNHLY and CDR2 as FYNNEI. The length of the CDR3 is 15 residues. V was cut by 6 bases and J by 6 bases, with 17 bases left in between. The CDR3 bases are TGTGCCAGCAGGCGCCTTTTCTCGGAGGATGAAAAACTGTTTTTT. Translating gives CASRRLFSEDEKLFF.

This chain uses TRBV5-4 with TRBJ1-1; no clear D. CDR3 length equals 14 residues. Germline V gene data show CDR1 as SGHNT and CDR2 as YYREEE (reference sequence). Trimming pared 1 base from V and 6 bases from J, leaving 13 bases between. CDR3 amino acids: CASSLRWGVSEAFF. CDR3 in DNA: TGTGCCAGCAGCTTGCGGTGGGGAGTCTCTGAAGCTTTCTTT.

This chain joins TRBV4-1 and TRBJ2-7, with 11 bases aligning to TRBD2. With 2 bases clipped from V and 3 bases from J, the junction kept 3 bases outside the gene matches. CDR1 MGHRA and CDR2 YSYEKL come from the germline V gene. The CDR3 covers 15 residues. This CDR3 reads CASSQRGLADYEQYF. DNA for the CDR3: TGCGCCAGCAGCCAACGGGGACTAGCGGACTACGAGCAGTACTTC.

V and J are TRBV2 and TRBJ1-2; 7 nucleotides align to TRBD1. Germline CDR1 reads SNHLY; CDR2 reads FYNNEI. V shed 8 bases and J 4 bases; nucleotides not matched to a gene: 10. The CDR3 totals 14 residues. CDR3 in DNA: TGTGCCAGCCCTCGGGGAAAGGGGGCCTATGGCTACACCTTC. Translation gives CASPRGKGAYGYTF.

The CDR3 bases are TGTGCCAGCAGTGAAGCGCTTTTTGGGCGCGATGATACGCAGTATTTT. Translating gives CASSEALFGRDDTQYF. The J gene is TRBJ2-3, the V gene TRBV2; D is undetermined. Deletions cut 0 bases from V and 6 bases from J, with 16 bases between. The V gene's germline CDR1 is SNHLY and CDR2 FYNNEI. This CDR3 has 16 amino acids.

This sequence joins TRBV27 and TRBJ2-7; D call uncertain. Germline values: CDR1 MNHEY, CDR2 SMNVEV (reference sequence). V lost 6 bases and J 0 bases, leaving 6 bases between the germline ends. This CDR3 region has 12 residues. CDR3 bases: TGTGCCAGCAGGTCCAGCTCCTACGAGCAGTACTTC. Translated, it gives CASRSSSYEQYF.

The V call is TRBV7-9, the J call TRBJ2-3, with D possibly matching TRBD1 (6 bases). Trimming removed 0 bases from V and 2 bases from J, with 9 bases in between. Germline V gene lookup returns CDR1 SEHNR and CDR2 FQNEAQ (reference sequence). The CDR3 contains 15 residues. The CDR3 here is CASSLAPGATDTQYF. The CDR3 nucleotides read TGTGCCAGCAGCTTAGCCCCAGGGGCCACAGATACGCAGTATTTT.

The V call is TRBV7-9, the J call TRBJ2-5; 8 bases line up with TRBD2. CDR1 SEHNR and CDR2 FQNEAQ come from the germline V gene (reference sequence). Unmatched junction bases numbered 7, after V lost 3 bases and J lost 4 bases. CDR3 size: 15 residues. CDR3: CASSFWGLVGETQYF. CDR3 DNA: TGTGCCAGCAGCTTTTGGGGACTAGTGGGAGAGACCCAGTACTTC.

CDR3 bases: TGTGCCAGCAGACCCCGGGACATCCCAAGCGATAGCAATCAGCCCCAGCATTTT. Protein: CASRPRDIPSDSNQPQHF. V usage is TRBV27 and J usage is TRBJ1-5; D perhaps matches TRBD1 (6 bases). CDR3 size: 18 residues. Germline CDR1 and CDR2: MNHEY and SMNVEV (reference sequence). V lost 6 bases to trimming and J lost 0 bases, with 21 bases between them.

The rearrangement links TRBV15 to TRBJ2-1; D is unresolved. Trimming removed 1 base from V and 0 bases from J, with 13 bases in between. Looked up from germline, CDR1 is LNHNV and CDR2 is YYDKDF (reference sequence). The CDR3 spans 17 residues. CDR3 sequence reads: CATSRALAASSYNEQFF. The CDR3 nucleotides are TGTGCCACCAGCAGAGCTCTGGCGGCGAGCTCCTACAATGAGCAGTTCTTC.

The chain joins TRBV9 to TRBJ2-3; the D is unclear. Trimming stripped 0 bases from V and 1 base from J, with 12 bases between. This CDR3 comprises 16 residues. Germline CDR1 SGDLS, CDR2 YYNGEE. CDR3 DNA: TGTGCCAGCAGCGTAGGCCCGACTGGCCGCACAGATACGCAGTATTTT. Its protein is CASSVGPTGRTDTQYF.

V is TRBV4-3 and J is TRBJ2-3; 9 bases match TRBD1. Germline V gene data show CDR1 as LGHNA and CDR2 as YSLEER. CDR3 length: 16 amino acids. V dropped 4 bases and J dropped 0; count of bases not matched to a gene: 5. The chain's CDR3 is CASSLGQGLSTDTQYF. CDR3 sequence (DNA): TGCGCCAGCAGCCTGGGACAGGGTTTGAGCACAGATACGCAGTATTTT.

The J gene is TRBJ2-1, the V gene TRBV4-1; 7 bases match TRBD2. This CDR3 region has 16 residues. V trimming: 4 bases; J trimming: 2 bases; junction bases outside the gene matches: 8. Germline V CDR1 and CDR2: MGHRA, YSYEKL. The CDR3 spells CASSPLGSGTYNEQFF. CDR3 bases: TGCGCCAGCAGCCCGTTAGGAAGCGGGACCTACAATGAGCAGTTCTTC.

The V and J genes are TRBV19 and TRBJ1-1, with D hard to call. Trimming took off 2 bases at V and 5 bases at J, with 21 bases between the two ends. This CDR3 is 17 amino acids long. Germline CDR1 and CDR2: LNHDA and SQIVND (reference sequence). The DNA of the CDR3 is TGTGCCAGTAGTATAAGGGAGTTTGGGTGGTCGGGGACTGAAGCTTTCTTT. Translated: CASSIREFGWSGTEAFF.

In DNA, the CDR3 is TGTGCCAGTAATGGGCAGGGGAAGGCCATCGGGGAGCTGTTTTTT. Translation: CASNGQGKAIGELFF. The chain joins TRBV19 to TRBJ2-2; weak D call: TRBD1 (6 bases). There are 15 residues in the CDR3. V gave up 7 bases and J gave up 7 bases, with 19 bases separating them. Germline loops: CDR1 LNHDA, CDR2 SQIVND (reference sequence).

The chain couples TRBV11-2 to TRBJ2-3; 12 nucleotides align to TRBD2. This CDR3 contains 15 residues. Trimming cost V 4 bases and J 4 bases; bases outside gene matches: 3. CDR1 SGHAT and CDR2 FQNNGV come from the germline V gene. CDR3 in amino acids: CASSWTSGTADTQYF. CDR3 in DNA: TGTGCCAGCAGCTGGACTAGCGGGACGGCAGATACGCAGTATTTT. The complete variable domain, with remaining parts taken from reference TRBV11-2 and TRBJ2-3, reads EAGVAQSPRYKIIEKRQSVAFWCNPISGHATLYWYQQILGQGPKLLIQFQNNGVVDDSQLPKDRFSAERLKGVDSTLKIQPAKLEDSAVYLCASSWTSGTADTQYFGPGTRLTVL.

V gene TRBV9 combines with J gene TRBJ2-5; 8 bases line up with TRBD2. With the DNA end fitting TRBJ2-7 better, the J assignment may be wrong. The CDR3 runs 14 residues. From germline, CDR1 is SGDLS and CDR2 YYNGEE. Here the CDR3 reads CASSVGLEIYEQYF. CDR3 DNA sequence: TGTGCCAGCAGCGTGGGACTAGAGATCTACGAGCAGTACTTC.

This chain connects TRBV19 to TRBJ2-1; D is possibly TRBD2 (6 bases). CDR3 length equals 19 residues. The germline V and J ends were trimmed by 1 base and 0 bases, with 19 bases remaining between them. Germline CDR1 reads LNHDA; CDR2 reads SQIVND (reference sequence). DNA of the CDR3: TGTGCCAGTAGTATAGGTTGGGCGCGGGGCAGAAACTCCTACAATGAGCAGTTCTTC. Translating gives CASSIGWARGRNSYNEQFF.